This note documents a single TCR beta chain sequence. After removal of 4 bases from V and 6 bases from J, the junction contained 7 bases not matched to a gene. This CDR3 contains 15 residues. CDR1 and CDR2 from the germline V gene are SEHNR and FQNEAQ (reference sequence). This sample was included in a study of cytomegalovirus exposure and HLA in healthy donors. This PCR relied on a set of 60 Vbeta primers and 13 Jbeta primers. Clones were sequenced by immunoSEQ multiplex PCR, and TCRdb holds only the in-frame ones, with some missing. The sample consists of around 150,000 clones, 55% to 80% of them appearing once.

The receptor comes from a woman aged 18-30 years in good health and CMV-seropositive. The J gene is TRBJ2-3, the V gene TRBV7-9, with 10 bases aligning to TRBD2. The sample comprised PBMCs. The CDR3 nucleotides are TGTGCCAGCAGCTCACAAGGGACTAGCGTTGATACGCAGTATTTT. Amino acid sequence: CASSSQGTSVDTQYF.